What follows is one T cell receptor (beta chain) and its context. The antigen is unknown. The CDR3 runs 14 residues. V trimming: 6 bases; J trimming: 7 bases; junction bases outside the gene matches: 6. From germline, CDR1 is SGHTA and CDR2 FQGTGA. This specimen belongs to a study of metastatic and nonmetastatic thyroid tumors. TCRdb reanalyzed the PCR reads via MiXCR. The data show about 32,000 clones, around 25% seen once. Thyroid surgery had not been preceded by any treatment in any patient. Notes on the study in general: Relative to benign nodules, malignant thyroid tumors were reportedly characterized by significantly elevated TCR beta diversity in blood and tumor.

The sequence was collected from a female donor with papillary thyroid cancer or a benign thyroid nodule (not recorded which). Some clones in this sample may be carry-over from other donors' samples. V usage is TRBV7-3 and J usage is TRBJ1-6, with 7 bases aligning to TRBD1. The sample was blood. The CDR3 DNA sequence: TGTGCCAGCAGTGCGGTACAGGGGAATTCACCCCTCCACTTT. Protein sequence: CASSAVQGNSPLHF.